Below, one T cell receptor beta chain is given with its context. Other DNA sequences from this sample encode an identical CDR3 as well. The data derive from a study of blood T cell repertoires in COVID-19. Background on the study: Researchers got acute and convalescent COVID-19 samples from the United States, Italy and Spain. Sources were T cells, B-cell-depleted T cells, or PBMCs; the material itself was cDNA or gDNA.

In the source study's methods: The assay estimated nucleated cells by amplifying reference gene primers. TCRdb's copy holds only in-frame clones and misses some; the assay was immunoSEQ multiplex PCR. V, J and clone size derive from that table, while D and trimming were established from the DNA sequence. The sample holds a few hundred thousand clones, 85% seen once. Germline trimming cut 6 bases from V and 3 bases from J; bases unmatched to any gene: 4. Germline CDR1 MNHEY, CDR2 SVGAGI. This CDR3 is 13 amino acids long. The specimen sequenced was peripheral blood. This chain connects TRBV6-5 to TRBJ1-2; 7 bases fit TRBD1. This receptor was obtained from a woman in her fifties or sixties with active or convalescent COVID-19. DNA of the CDR3: TGTGCCAGCAGGACCGACAGGGACTATGGCTACACCTTC. Residues: CASRTDRDYGYTF.